The present T cell receptor beta chain was sequenced within a study of Ad26.COV2.S vaccination and SARS-CoV-2 variants. Study context: Among those in the COV1001 Ad26.COV2.S trial arm was the donor. Recipients of Ad26.COV2.S got it intramuscularly, once or twice 56 days apart. Study outcomes and limitations: Researchers cautioned that TCR breadth and depth analyses may have underestimated total T cell responses.

Treatment reported: roughly 18 received Ad26.COV2.S at low or high dose, single or two shots; 5 received placebo; per-sample allocation not given. Vaccine and placebo recipients were sampled on day 63 after the first injection. Boston supplied an adult donor aged 18-55 years. The CDR3 covers 17 residues. The germline V gene has CDR1 LGHDT and CDR2 YNNKEL (reference sequence). V gave up 4 bases and J gave up 4 bases; unmatched junction bases: 15. Sequencing used immunoSEQ multiplex PCR; TCRdb keeps in-frame clones, though not all of them. The data show 350,000 to 450,000 clones, with 89% seen just once and under 2% held by the top ten. To note about this clone: Its specificity is not known.

Sample: peripheral blood, taken in a trial of Ad26.COV2.S vaccine versus placebo. This clonotype was sampled from a person aged 18 to 65 who received the Ad26.COV2.S COVID-19 vaccine or a placebo. This sequence joins TRBV3-1 (or the pseudogene TRBV3-2) and TRBJ2-7; 8 positions agree with TRBD2. The DNA of the CDR3 is TGTGCCAGCAGCCGGACCTTAATAGCGGGATATCTATACGAGCAGTACTTC. Amino acid sequence: CASSRTLIAGYLYEQYF.